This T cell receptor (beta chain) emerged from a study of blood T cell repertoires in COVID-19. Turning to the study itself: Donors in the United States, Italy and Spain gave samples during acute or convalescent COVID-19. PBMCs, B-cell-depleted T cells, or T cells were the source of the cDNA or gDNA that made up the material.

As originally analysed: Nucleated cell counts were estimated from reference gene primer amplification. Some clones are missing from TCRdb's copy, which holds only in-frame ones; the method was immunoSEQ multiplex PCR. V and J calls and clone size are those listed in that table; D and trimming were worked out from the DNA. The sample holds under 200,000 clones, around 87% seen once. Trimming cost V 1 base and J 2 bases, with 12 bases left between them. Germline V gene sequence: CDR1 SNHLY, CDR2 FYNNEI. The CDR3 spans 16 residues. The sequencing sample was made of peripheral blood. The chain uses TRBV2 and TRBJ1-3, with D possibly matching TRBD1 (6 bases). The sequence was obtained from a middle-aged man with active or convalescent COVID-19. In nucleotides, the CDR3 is TGTGCCAGCAGTGAAGAGAACAGGGACCCTGGAAACACCATATATTTT. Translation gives CASSEENRDPGNTIYF.